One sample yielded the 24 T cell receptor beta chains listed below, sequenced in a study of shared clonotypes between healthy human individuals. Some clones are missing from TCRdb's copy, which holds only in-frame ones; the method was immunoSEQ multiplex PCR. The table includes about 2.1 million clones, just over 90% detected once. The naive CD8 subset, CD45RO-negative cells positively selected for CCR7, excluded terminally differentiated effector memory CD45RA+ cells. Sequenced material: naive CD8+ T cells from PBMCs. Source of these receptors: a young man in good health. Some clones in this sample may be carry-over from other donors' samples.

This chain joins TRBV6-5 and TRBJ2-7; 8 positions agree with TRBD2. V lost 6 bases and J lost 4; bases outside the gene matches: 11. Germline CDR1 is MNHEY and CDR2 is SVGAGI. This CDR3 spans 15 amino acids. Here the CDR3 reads CASSRWVAGSYEQYF. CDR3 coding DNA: TGTGCCAGCAGCCGCTGGGTAGCGGGATCGTACGAGCAGTACTTC.

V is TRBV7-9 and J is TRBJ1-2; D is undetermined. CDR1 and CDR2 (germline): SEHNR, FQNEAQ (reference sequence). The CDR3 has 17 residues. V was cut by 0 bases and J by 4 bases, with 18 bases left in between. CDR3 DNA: TGTGCCAGCAGCTTAGCGTTCGGAGGGAGCGGCAGCTATGGCTACACCTTC. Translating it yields CASSLAFGGSGSYGYTF.

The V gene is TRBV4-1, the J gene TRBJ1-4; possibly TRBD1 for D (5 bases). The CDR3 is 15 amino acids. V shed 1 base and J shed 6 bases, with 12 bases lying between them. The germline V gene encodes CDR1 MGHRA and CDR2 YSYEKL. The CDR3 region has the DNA TGCGCCAGCAGCCAAGGGGGGGGATTGGATGAAAAACTGTTTTTT. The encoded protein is CASSQGGGLDEKLFF.

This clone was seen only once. CDR3 in DNA: TGCAGTGCTAGAGGCGCAAACACCATATATTTT. Translating it yields CSARGANTIYF. The chain links TRBV20-1 to TRBJ1-3; D ambiguous. CDR1 and CDR2 (germline): DFQATT, SNEGSKA (reference sequence). V was pared by 1 base and J by 6 bases, with 4 bases between. The CDR3 contains 11 residues.

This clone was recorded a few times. Written as DNA, the CDR3 is TGTGCCACCATGTCCGGGCTACGCACAGATACGCAGTATTTT. It codes for CATMSGLRTDTQYF. The J gene is TRBJ2-3, the V gene TRBV6-1; unclear D gene. Trimming shortened V by 10 bases and J by 1 base, and 15 bases separated the two germline ends. The CDR3 contains 14 residues. CDR1 MNHNS and CDR2 SASEGT come from the germline V gene.

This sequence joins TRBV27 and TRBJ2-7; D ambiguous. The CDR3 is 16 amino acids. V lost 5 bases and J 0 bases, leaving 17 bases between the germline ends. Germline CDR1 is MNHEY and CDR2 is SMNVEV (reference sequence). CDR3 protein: CASSLSTGASSYEQYF. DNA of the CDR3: TGTGCCAGCAGTCTCTCGACTGGCGCGAGCTCCTACGAGCAGTACTTC.

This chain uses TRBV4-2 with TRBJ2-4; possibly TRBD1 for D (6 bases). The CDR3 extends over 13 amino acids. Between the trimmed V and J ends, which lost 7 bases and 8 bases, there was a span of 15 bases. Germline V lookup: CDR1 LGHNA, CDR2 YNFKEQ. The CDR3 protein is CASTGRGRDIQYF. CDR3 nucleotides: TGTGCCAGCACGGGCAGGGGCAGGGACATTCAGTACTTC.

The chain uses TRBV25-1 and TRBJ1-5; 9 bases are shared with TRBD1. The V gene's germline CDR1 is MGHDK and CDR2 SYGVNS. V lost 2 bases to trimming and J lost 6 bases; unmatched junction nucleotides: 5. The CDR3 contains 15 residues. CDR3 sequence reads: CASSEATGGGQPQHF. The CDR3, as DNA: TGTGCCAGCAGTGAAGCTACAGGGGGCGGTCAGCCCCAGCATTTT.

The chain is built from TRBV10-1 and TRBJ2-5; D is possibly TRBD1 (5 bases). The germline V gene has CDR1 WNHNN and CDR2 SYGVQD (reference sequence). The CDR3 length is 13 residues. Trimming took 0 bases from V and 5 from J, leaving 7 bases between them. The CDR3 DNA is TGCGCCAGCAGTGAGTCTTGGGGCGAGACCCAGTACTTC. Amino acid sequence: CASSESWGETQYF.

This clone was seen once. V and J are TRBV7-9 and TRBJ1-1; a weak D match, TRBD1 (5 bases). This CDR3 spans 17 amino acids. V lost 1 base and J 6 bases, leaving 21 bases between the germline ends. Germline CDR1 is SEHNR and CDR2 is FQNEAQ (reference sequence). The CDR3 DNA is TGTGCCAGCAGCTTAGATCTGTGGGCTGGGGGACCCCCTGAAGCTTTCTTT. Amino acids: CASSLDLWAGGPPEAFF. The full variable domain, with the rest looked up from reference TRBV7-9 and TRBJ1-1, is DTGVSQNPRHKITKRGQNVTFRCDPISEHNRLYWYRQTLGQGPEFLTYFQNEAQLEKSRLLSDRFSAERPKGSFSTLEIQRTEQGDSAMYLCASSLDLWAGGPPEAFFGQGTRLTVV.

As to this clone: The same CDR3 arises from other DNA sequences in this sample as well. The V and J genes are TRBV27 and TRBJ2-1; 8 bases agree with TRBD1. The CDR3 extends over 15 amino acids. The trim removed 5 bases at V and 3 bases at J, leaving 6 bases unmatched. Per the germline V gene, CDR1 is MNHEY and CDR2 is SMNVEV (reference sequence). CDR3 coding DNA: TGTGCCAGCAGTCTCAGGGGGCCTGGCTACAATGAGCAGTTCTTC. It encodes CASSLRGPGYNEQFF.

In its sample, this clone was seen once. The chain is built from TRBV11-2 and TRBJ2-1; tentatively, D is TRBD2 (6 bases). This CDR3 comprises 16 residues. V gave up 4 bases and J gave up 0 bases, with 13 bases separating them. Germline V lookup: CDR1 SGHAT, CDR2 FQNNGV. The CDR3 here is CASSSRRESSYNEQFF. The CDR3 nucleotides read TGTGCCAGCAGCTCCCGCCGGGAGAGCTCCTACAATGAGCAGTTCTTC.

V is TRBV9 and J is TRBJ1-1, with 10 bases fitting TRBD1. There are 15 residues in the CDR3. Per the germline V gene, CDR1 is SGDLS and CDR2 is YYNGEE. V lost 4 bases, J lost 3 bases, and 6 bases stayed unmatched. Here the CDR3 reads CASSLSGQGYTEAFF. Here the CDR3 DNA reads TGTGCCAGCAGCCTATCGGGACAGGGGTACACTGAAGCTTTCTTT.

The CDR3 loop reads CASSYSNTVEQYF. CDR3 coding DNA: TGTGCCAGCAGTTACTCGAACACCGTGGAGCAGTACTTC. The chain employs TRBV6-5 and TRBJ2-7; D call uncertain. Trimming took 0 bases from V and 7 from J, leaving 10 bases between them. The CDR3 has 13 residues. The V gene's germline CDR1 is MNHEY and CDR2 SVGAGI.

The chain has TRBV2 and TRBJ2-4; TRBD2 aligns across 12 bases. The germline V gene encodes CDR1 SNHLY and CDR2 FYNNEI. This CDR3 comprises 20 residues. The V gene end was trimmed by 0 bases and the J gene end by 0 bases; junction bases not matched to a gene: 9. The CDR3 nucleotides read TGTGCCAGCAGTGAAGCGTATCTAGCGGGAGGGGAACTAGCCAAAAACATTCAGTACTTC. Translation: CASSEAYLAGGELAKNIQYF.

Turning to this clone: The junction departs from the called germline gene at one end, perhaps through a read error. The CDR3 reads CASALGTGGDDGYTF. In DNA, the CDR3 is TGTGCTAGTGCTTTGGGTACAGGGGGCGATGATGGCTACACCTTC. The V and J genes are TRBV12-5 and TRBJ1-2; 9 bases are shared with TRBD1. Germline V CDR1 and CDR2: LGHNT, FRNRAP. This CDR3 contains 15 residues.

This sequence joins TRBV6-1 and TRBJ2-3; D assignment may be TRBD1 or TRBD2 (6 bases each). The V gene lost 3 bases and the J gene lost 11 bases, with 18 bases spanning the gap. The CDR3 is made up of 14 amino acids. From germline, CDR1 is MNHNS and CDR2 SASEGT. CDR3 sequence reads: CASSDEGGPPMQYF. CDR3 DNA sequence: TGTGCCAGCAGTGACGAAGGGGGGCCGCCGATGCAGTATTTT.

The CDR3 is CASSPQTSGRTDTQYF. Here the CDR3 DNA reads TGTGCCAGCAGCCCCCAGACTAGCGGACGCACAGATACGCAGTATTTT. The rearrangement links TRBV11-2 to TRBJ2-3, with TRBD2 identical over 9 bases. The CDR3 has 16 amino acids. Germline CDR1 is SGHAT and CDR2 is FQNNGV. J lost 1 base, V lost 5 bases, and 7 bases had no gene match. Together with reference TRBV11-2 and TRBJ2-3, the CDR3 gives the full variable domain: EAGVAQSPRYKIIEKRQSVAFWCNPISGHATLYWYQQILGQGPKLLIQFQNNGVVDDSQLPKDRFSAERLKGVDSTLKIQPAKLEDSAVYLCASSPQTSGRTDTQYFGPGTRLTVL.

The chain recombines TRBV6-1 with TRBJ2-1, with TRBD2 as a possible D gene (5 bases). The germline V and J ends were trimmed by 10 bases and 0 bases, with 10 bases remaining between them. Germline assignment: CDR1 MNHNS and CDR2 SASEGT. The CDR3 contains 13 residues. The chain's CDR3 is CAIPRDSYNEQFF. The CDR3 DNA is TGTGCCATTCCCCGGGACTCCTACAATGAGCAGTTCTTC.

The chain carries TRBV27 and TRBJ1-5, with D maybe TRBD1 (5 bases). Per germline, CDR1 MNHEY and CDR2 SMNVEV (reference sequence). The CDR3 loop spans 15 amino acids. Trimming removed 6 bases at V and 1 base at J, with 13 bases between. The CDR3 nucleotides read TGTGCCAGCAGCCCATCATGGGGGAGCAATCAGCCCCAGCATTTT. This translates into CASSPSWGSNQPQHF.

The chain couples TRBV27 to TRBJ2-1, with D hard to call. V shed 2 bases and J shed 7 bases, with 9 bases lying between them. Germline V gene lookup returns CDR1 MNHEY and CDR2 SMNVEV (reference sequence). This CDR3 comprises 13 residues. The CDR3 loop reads CASSLVVGNEQFF. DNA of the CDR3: TGTGCCAGCAGTTTAGTTGTAGGTAATGAGCAGTTCTTC.

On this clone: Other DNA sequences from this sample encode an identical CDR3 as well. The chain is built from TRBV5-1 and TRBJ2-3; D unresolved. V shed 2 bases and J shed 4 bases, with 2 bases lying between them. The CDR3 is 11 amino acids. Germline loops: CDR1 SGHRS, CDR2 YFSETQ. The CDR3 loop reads CASSFADTQYF. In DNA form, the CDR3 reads TGCGCCAGCAGCTTTGCAGATACGCAGTATTTT.

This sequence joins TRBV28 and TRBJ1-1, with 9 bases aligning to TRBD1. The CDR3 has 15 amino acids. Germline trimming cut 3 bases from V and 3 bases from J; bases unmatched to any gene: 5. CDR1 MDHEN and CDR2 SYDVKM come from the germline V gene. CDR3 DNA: TGTGCCAGCAGTTTCGGACAGGGGTGGTACACTGAAGCTTTCTTT. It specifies CASSFGQGWYTEAFF.

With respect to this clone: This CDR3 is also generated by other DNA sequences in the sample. CDR3 DNA sequence: TGTGCCAGCAGTTTGGGACAGGGGTTCTCCTACGAGCAGTACTTC. The encoded protein is CASSLGQGFSYEQYF. The J gene is TRBJ2-7, the V gene TRBV28; 10 bases agree with TRBD1. Germline lookup yields CDR1 MDHEN and CDR2 SYDVKM. The CDR3 runs to 15 residues. V dropped 3 bases and J dropped 0; count of bases not matched to a gene: 2.